These T cell receptor beta chains were read from a single sample in a study of patients and donors after allogeneic stem cell transplantation. MiXCR, applied by TCRdb to the RT-PCR reads, yields one record per CDR3 protein. The top ten clones hold around 7.2% of a sample with hundreds of thousands of distinct CDR3 sequences, around 15% of them seen once. Sequencing was carried out using blood, either unsorted or a sorted T cell fraction (not recorded which). The receptors were sampled from a human donor who was either an allogeneic HSCT recipient or a stem cell or donor lymphocyte infusion donor (not recorded which). It is not recorded whose cells these are; they may come from a transplant donor. Both conserved end residues are part of each CDR3. The D gene is left open where the match is weak. Size is omitted from some rows. Given values are once, few, many or a class for expanded clones.

D | size | J | V | CDR3 | DNA
TRBD2 | few | TRBJ2-2 | TRBV9 | CASSGRNKPGLAGDTGELFF | TGTGCCAGCAGCGGTCGGAACAAGCCCGGACTAGCGGGAGACACCGGGGAGCTGTTTTTT
TRBD1 | once | TRBJ1-1 | TRBV19 | CASKADRDRGWAGTEAFF | TGTGCCAGCAAAGCCGACCGGGACAGGGGGTGGGCGGGCACTGAAGCTTTCTTT
- | few | TRBJ2-1 | TRBV14 | CASSEATSLLWNEQFF | TGTGCCAGCAGCGAAGCTACTTCCCTTTTATGGAATGAGCAGTTCTTC
TRBD2 | many | TRBJ2-1 | TRBV7-9 | CASSTLAGGSYNEQFF | TGTGCCAGCAGCACCCTAGCGGGAGGCTCCTACAATGAGCAGTTCTTC
- | few | TRBJ1-2 | TRBV4-1 | CASSQGQLYGYTF | TGCGCCAGCAGCCAAGGCCAGCTCTATGGCTACACCTTC
TRBD2 | few | TRBJ2-7 | TRBV6-1 | CASSSGTSGIYEQYF | TGTGCCAGCAGCTCCGGGACTAGCGGGATTTACGAGCAGTACTTC
- | many | TRBJ1-1 | TRBV5-1 | CASVNENTEAFF | TGCGCCAGCGTAAATGAGAACACTGAAGCTTTCTTT
- | many | TRBJ1-2 | TRBV20-1 | CSARGARGGYGYTF | TGCAGTGCTAGAGGGGCGCGGGGTGGGTATGGCTACACCTTC
- | few | TRBJ1-2 | TRBV12-3/TRBV12-4 | CASTDRNYGYTF | TGTGCCAGCACCGACAGAAACTATGGCTACACCTTC
- | few | TRBJ1-6 | TRBV28 | CASSLYLSPLHF | TGTGCCAGCAGTTTATATCTTTCACCCCTCCACTTT
TRBD1 | - | TRBJ2-1 | TRBV5-6 | CASSPQGVPYNEQFF | TGTGCCAGCAGCCCTCAGGGGGTACCCTACAATGAGCAGTTCTTC
- | many | TRBJ1-1 | TRBV9 | CASSVAQGTEAFF | TGTGCCAGCAGCGTAGCACAGGGCACTGAAGCTTTCTTT
TRBD2 | - | TRBJ2-7 | TRBV7-8 | CASSLSSGRAREQYF | TGTGCCAGCAGCTTAAGTAGCGGGAGGGCACGGGAGCAGTACTTC
- | - | TRBJ1-1 | TRBV7-2 | CASSLVAGQFSAFF | TGTGCCAGCAGCTTAGTCGCCGGACAGTTTTCAGCTTTCTTT
TRBD2 | - | TRBJ2-1 | TRBV3-1 | CASSPIAGVLGNEQFF | TGTGCCAGCAGCCCGATAGCGGGAGTTCTGGGGAATGAGCAGTTCTTC
TRBD1 | - | TRBJ2-7 | TRBV30 | CAWSAGQLSYEQYF | TGTGCCTGGAGTGCGGGACAGCTGTCCTACGAGCAGTACTTC
- | - | TRBJ2-7 | TRBV4-3 | CASSQDGPSPSYEQYF | TGCGCCAGCAGCCAAGACGGACCTAGCCCCTCCTACGAGCAGTACTTC